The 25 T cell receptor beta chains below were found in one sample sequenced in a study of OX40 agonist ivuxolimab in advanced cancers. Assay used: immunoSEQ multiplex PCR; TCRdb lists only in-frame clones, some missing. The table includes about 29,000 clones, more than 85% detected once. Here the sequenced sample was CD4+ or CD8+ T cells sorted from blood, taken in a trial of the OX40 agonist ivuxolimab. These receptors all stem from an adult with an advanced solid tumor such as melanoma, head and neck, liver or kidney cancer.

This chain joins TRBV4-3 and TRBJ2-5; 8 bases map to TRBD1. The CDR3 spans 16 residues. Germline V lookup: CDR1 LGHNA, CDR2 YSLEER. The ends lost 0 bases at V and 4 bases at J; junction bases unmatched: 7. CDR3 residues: CASSQDPDRGGETQYF. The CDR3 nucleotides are TGCGCCAGCAGCCAAGATCCAGACAGGGGAGGAGAGACCCAGTACTTC.

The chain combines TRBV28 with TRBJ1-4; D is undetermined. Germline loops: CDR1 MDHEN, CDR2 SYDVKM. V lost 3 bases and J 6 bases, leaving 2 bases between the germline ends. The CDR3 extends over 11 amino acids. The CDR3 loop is CASSFDEKLFF. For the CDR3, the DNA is TGTGCCAGCAGTTTCGATGAAAAACTGTTTTTT.

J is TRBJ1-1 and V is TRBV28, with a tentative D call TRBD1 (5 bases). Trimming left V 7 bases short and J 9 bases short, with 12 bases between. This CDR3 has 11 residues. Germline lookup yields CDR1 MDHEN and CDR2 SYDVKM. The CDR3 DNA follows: TGTGCCAGCACCCCGGGGCCCCAAGCTTTCTTT. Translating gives CASTPGPQAFF.

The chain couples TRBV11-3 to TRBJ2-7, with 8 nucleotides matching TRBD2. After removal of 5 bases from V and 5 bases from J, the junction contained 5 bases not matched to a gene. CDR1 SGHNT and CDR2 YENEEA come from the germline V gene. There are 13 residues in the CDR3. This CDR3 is CASSPPGGDEQYF. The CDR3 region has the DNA TGTGCCAGCAGCCCCCCGGGGGGGGACGAGCAGTACTTC.

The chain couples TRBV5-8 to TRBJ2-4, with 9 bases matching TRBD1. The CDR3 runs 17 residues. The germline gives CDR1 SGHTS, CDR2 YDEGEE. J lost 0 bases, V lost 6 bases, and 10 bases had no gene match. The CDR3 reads CASNPTGQGIAKNIQYF. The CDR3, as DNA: TGTGCCAGCAATCCCACGGGACAGGGAATAGCCAAAAACATTCAGTACTTC.

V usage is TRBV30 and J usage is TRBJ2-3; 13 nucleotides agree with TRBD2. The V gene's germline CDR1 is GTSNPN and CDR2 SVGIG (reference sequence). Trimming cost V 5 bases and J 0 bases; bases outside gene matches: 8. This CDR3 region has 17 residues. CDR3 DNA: TGTGCCTGGCTTCCACCGGGACTAGCGGGGAGCACAGATACGCAGTATTTT. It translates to CAWLPPGLAGSTDTQYF.

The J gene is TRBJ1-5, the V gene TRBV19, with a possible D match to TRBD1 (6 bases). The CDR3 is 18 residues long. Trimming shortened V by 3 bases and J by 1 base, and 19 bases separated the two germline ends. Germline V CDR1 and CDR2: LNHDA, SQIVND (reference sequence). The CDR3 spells CASSMGTPVFLSNQPQHF. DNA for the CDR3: TGTGCCAGTAGTATGGGGACACCCGTCTTTTTGAGCAATCAGCCCCAGCATTTT.

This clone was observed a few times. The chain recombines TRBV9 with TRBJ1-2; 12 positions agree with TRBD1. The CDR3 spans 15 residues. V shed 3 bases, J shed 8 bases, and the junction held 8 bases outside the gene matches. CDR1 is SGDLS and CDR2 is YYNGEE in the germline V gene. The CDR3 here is CASSGDRGLVSGYTF. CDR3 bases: TGTGCCAGCAGCGGGGACAGGGGGCTAGTTAGCGGCTACACCTTC.

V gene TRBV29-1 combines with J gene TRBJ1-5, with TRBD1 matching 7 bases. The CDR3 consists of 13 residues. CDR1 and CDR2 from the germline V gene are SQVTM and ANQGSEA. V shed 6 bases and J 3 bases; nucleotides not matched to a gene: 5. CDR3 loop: CSVETGYNQPQHF. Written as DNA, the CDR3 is TGCAGCGTAGAGACAGGGTACAATCAGCCCCAGCATTTT.

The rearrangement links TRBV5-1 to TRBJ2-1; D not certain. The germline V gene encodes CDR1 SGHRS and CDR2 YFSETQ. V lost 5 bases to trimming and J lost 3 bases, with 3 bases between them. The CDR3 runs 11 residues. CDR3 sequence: CASRIYNEQFF. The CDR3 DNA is TGCGCCAGCAGGATCTACAATGAGCAGTTCTTC.

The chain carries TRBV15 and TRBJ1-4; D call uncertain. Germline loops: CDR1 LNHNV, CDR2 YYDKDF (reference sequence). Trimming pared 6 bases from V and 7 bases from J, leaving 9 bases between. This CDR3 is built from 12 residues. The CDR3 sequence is CATRVLGEKLFF. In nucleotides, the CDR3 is TGTGCCACCAGAGTCTTAGGTGAAAAACTGTTTTTT.

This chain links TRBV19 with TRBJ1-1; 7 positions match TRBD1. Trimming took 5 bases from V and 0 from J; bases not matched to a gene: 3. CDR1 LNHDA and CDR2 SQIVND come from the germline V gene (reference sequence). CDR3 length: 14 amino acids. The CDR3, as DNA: TGTGCCAGTAGTCCGGGGACAGTGAACACTGAAGCTTTCTTT. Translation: CASSPGTVNTEAFF. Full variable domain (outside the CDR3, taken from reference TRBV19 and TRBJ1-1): DGGITQSPKYLFRKEGQNVTLSCEQNLNHDAMYWYRQDPGQGLRLIYYSQIVNDFQKGDIAEGYSVSREKKESFPLTVTSAQKNPTAFYLCASSPGTVNTEAFFGQGTRLTVV.

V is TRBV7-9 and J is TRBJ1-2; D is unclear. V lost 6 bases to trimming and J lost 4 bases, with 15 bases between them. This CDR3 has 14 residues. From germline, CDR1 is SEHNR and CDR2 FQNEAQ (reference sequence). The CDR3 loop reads CASSSSGVGYGYTF. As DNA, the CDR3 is TGTGCCAGCAGTTCCTCTGGGGTGGGCTATGGCTACACCTTC.

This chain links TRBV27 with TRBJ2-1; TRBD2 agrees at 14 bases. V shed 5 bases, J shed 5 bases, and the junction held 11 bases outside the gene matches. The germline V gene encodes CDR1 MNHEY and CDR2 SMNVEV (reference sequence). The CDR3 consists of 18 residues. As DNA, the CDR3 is TGTGCCAGCAGTCCCCTATTGACGGGACTAGCGGGGGACAATGAGCAGTTCTTC. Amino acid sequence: CASSPLLTGLAGDNEQFF.

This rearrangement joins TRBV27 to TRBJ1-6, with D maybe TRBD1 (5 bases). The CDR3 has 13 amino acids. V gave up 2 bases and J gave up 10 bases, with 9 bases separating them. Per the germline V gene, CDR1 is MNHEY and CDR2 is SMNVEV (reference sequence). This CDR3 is CASSLGGGSPLHF. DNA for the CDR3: TGTGCCAGCAGTTTAGGGGGTGGATCACCCCTCCACTTT.

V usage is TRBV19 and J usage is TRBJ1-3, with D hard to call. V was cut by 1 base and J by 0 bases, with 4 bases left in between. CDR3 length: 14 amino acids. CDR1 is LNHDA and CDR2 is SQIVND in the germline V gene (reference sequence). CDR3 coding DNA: TGTGCCAGTAGTATAGGAGGCTCTGGAAACACCATATATTTT. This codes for CASSIGGSGNTIYF.

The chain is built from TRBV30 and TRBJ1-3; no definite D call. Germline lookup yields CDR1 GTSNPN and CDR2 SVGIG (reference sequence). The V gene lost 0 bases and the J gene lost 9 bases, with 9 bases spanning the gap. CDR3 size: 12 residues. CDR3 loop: CAWSVVGFTIYF. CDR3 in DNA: TGTGCCTGGAGTGTAGTAGGGTTCACCATATATTTT.

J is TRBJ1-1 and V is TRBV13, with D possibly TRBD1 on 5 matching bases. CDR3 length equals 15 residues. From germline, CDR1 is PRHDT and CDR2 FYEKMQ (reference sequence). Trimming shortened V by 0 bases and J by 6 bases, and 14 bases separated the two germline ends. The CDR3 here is CASSLGIYQGAEAFF. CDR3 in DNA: TGTGCCAGCAGCTTAGGGATTTATCAAGGGGCTGAAGCTTTCTTT.

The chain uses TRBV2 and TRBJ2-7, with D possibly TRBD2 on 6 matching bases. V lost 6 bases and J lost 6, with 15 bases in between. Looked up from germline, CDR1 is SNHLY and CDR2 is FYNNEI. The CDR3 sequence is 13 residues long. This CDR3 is CASRPPGLREQYF. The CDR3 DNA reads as TGTGCCAGCAGGCCCCCGGGACTTCGCGAGCAGTACTTC.

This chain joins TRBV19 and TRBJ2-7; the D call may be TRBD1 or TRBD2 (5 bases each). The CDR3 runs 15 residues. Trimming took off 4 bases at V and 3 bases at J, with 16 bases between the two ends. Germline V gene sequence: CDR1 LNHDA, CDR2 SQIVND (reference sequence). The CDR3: CASSNDRDGIYEQYF. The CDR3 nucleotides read TGTGCCAGTAGTAACGACCGGGACGGTATCTACGAGCAGTACTTC.

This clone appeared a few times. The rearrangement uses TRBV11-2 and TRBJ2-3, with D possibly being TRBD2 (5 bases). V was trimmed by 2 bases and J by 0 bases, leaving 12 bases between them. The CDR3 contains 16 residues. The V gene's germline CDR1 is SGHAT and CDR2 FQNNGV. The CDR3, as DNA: TGTGCCAGCAGCTTACTCGGGCTAGCTAGCACAGATACGCAGTATTTT. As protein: CASSLLGLASTDTQYF. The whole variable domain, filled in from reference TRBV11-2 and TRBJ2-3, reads EAGVAQSPRYKIIEKRQSVAFWCNPISGHATLYWYQQILGQGPKLLIQFQNNGVVDDSQLPKDRFSAERLKGVDSTLKIQPAKLEDSAVYLCASSLLGLASTDTQYFGPGTRLTVL.

CDR3 amino acids: CASSQDTGLGYEQYF. The CDR3 DNA reads as TGCGCCAGCAGCCAAGATACTGGGTTAGGCTACGAGCAGTACTTC. The chain recombines TRBV4-1 with TRBJ2-7, with unresolved D. Germline V gene sequence: CDR1 MGHRA, CDR2 YSYEKL. The V gene lost 0 bases and the J gene lost 3 bases, with 12 bases spanning the gap. The CDR3 has 15 residues.

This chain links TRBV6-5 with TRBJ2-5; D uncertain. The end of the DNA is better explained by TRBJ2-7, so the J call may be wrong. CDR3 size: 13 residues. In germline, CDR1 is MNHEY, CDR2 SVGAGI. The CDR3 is CASSYSRSYEQYF. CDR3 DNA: TGTGCCAGCAGTTACTCGAGGTCCTACGAGCAGTACTTC.

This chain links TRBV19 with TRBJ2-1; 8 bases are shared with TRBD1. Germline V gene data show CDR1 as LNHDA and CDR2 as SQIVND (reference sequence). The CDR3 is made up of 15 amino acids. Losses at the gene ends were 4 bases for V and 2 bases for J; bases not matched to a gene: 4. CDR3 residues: CASSTGTGPYNEQFF. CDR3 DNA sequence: TGTGCCAGTAGTACCGGGACAGGTCCCTACAATGAGCAGTTCTTC.

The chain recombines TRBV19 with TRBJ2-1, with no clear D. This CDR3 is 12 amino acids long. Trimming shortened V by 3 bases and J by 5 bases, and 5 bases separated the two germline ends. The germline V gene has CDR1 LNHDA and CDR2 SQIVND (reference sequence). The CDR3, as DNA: TGTGCCAGTAGTATTCTAAACAATGAGCAGTTCTTC. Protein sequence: CASSILNNEQFF.